This entry concerns a single T cell receptor beta chain. Its antigen is unidentified. The sample has other DNA sequences that encode this CDR3 too. The data belong to a study of shared clonotypes between healthy human individuals. Study-level background: Three plates were used per donor for CD4 naive, three for CD4 memory, two for CD8 naive and one for CD8 memory.

Nashville, Tennessee was home to all donors, each a Caucasian adult. Division of CD4+ cells produced a CD45RA+ naive subset and a CD45RA-negative memory subset. TCRdb's table, derived via immunoSEQ multiplex PCR, lists solely in-frame clones and lacks some. The repertoire holds about 2.4 million clones, 93% seen once, with approximately 0.35% in the top ten. The study, taken as a whole, reports: Incompleteness in sorted-subset sequencing, despite large depth, was shown by rarefaction.

There are 13 residues in the CDR3. V lost 0 bases, J lost 5 bases, and 6 bases lay in between. Germline V CDR1 and CDR2: SGHNT, YYREEE (reference sequence). The sequence came from a young man in good health. Some clones in this sample may be carry-over from other donors' samples. The sequenced material came from naive CD4+ T cells from PBMCs. Indicated subset: CD45RA+ positively selected. The chain recombines TRBV5-4 with TRBJ2-1, with D possibly matching TRBD1 (6 bases). CDR3 bases: TGTGCCAGCAGCTTGGACAGGGACAATGAGCAGTTCTTC. Its translation: CASSLDRDNEQFF.